The rows below give T cell receptor beta chains drawn from one sample of a study of blood T cell repertoires in COVID-19. The protocol was immunoSEQ multiplex PCR, while the TCRdb copy is restricted to in-frame clones and leaves out a portion. The profile shows roughly 290,000 clones, roughly 80% of them singletons. The sequenced material came from peripheral blood. Receptors were obtained from a woman aged 50 to 65 with active or convalescent COVID-19. Both conserved end residues are part of each CDR3. The D gene is left open where the match is weak. Size values are once, few and many counts, or a class for expanded clones, and some rows have none.

clone_size	v_call	j_call	d_call	cdr3_aa	cdr3_nt
-	TRBV3-1/TRBV3-2	TRBJ1-5	-	CASSQGGPTNQPQHF	TGTGCCAGCAGCCAAGGGGGGCCGACCAATCAGCCCCAGCATTTT
-	TRBV2	TRBJ2-7	TRBD1	CASKVGQVAYEQYF	TGTGCCAGCAAGGTCGGACAGGTTGCTTACGAGCAGTACTTC
-	TRBV2	TRBJ2-2	TRBD2	CASRRGLAGTGELFF	TGTGCCAGCAGACGAGGACTAGCGGGCACCGGGGAGCTGTTTTTT
-	TRBV4-1	TRBJ1-1	-	CASSQEGGSEAFF	TGCGCCAGCAGCCAAGAGGGGGGATCTGAAGCTTTCTTT
-	TRBV18	TRBJ1-1	TRBD1	CASSPQGDTEAFF	TGTGCCAGCTCACCCCAGGGGGACACTGAAGCTTTCTTT
-	TRBV9	TRBJ2-2	TRBD2	CASSLGLDTGELFF	TGTGCCAGCAGCCTAGGACTAGACACCGGGGAGCTGTTTTTT
-	TRBV3-1/TRBV3-2	TRBJ2-1	-	CASSRDSTGNTYNEQFF	TGTGCCAGCAGCCGGGACTCGACAGGGAATACCTACAATGAGCAGTTCTTC
-	TRBV21-1	TRBJ2-5	-	CASSRYRDTRSQYF	TGTGCCAGCAGCAGATACCGGGACACCAGGTCCCAGTACTTC
-	TRBV12-3/TRBV12-4	TRBJ1-2	TRBD1	CASSPQGAGGYTF	TGTGCCAGCAGTCCACAGGGGGCGGGGGGCTACACCTTC
-	TRBV4-2	TRBJ1-1	-	CASSPQRRGPEAFF	TGTGCCAGCAGCCCCCAGAGGAGGGGCCCTGAAGCTTTCTTT
-	TRBV4-1	TRBJ1-2	-	CASSQDLNRAGYTF	TGCGCCAGCAGCCAAGATCTGAACAGGGCTGGCTACACCTTC
-	TRBV7-9	TRBJ1-2	-	CASSLSLTGVRDGYTF	TGTGCCAGCAGCTTATCTCTAACGGGGGTTCGAGACGGCTACACCTTC
-	TRBV29-1	TRBJ2-3	TRBD1	CSVSTGAITDTQYF	TGCAGCGTATCGACAGGGGCGATCACAGATACGCAGTATTTT
-	TRBV28	TRBJ1-2	-	CASSPDTYGYTF	TGTGCCAGCAGCCCCGACACATATGGCTACACCTTC
-	TRBV6-1	TRBJ2-1	TRBD2	CASSETSGNLEQFF	TGTGCCAGCAGTGAGACTAGCGGGAATCTTGAGCAGTTCTTC
-	TRBV9	TRBJ2-2	-	CASSPRQFANTGELFF	TGTGCCAGCAGCCCCCGACAGTTCGCGAACACCGGGGAGCTGTTTTTT
-	TRBV10-3	TRBJ1-1	-	CAISRDRLNTEAFF	TGTGCCATCAGCCGTGACAGGTTGAACACTGAAGCTTTCTTT
few	TRBV5-1	TRBJ2-7	TRBD1	CASSLSPGQGAYEQYF	TGCGCCAGCAGCCTATCCCCGGGACAGGGCGCCTACGAGCAGTACTTC
-	TRBV12-3/TRBV12-4	TRBJ2-1	-	CASRNGGNEQFF	TGTGCCAGCAGGAACGGAGGAAATGAGCAGTTCTTC
once	TRBV12-5	TRBJ1-4	-	CASGLLPRDEKLFF	TGTGCTAGTGGTTTGTTGCCGCGGGATGAAAAACTGTTTTTT
-	TRBV6-1	TRBJ2-1	TRBD2	CASSEAGGLAGPYNEQFF	TGTGCCAGCAGTGAAGCTGGGGGACTAGCGGGCCCCTACAATGAGCAGTTCTTC
once	TRBV9	TRBJ2-1	-	CASSDRIADYNEQFF	TGTGCCAGCAGCGACAGGATTGCCGACTACAATGAGCAGTTCTTC
once	TRBV28	TRBJ1-2	-	CASKFSQVANYGYTF	TGTGCCAGCAAGTTTAGTCAGGTAGCTAACTATGGCTACACCTTC
-	TRBV7-2	TRBJ2-1	-	CASSSGWGLSGNEQFF	TGTGCCAGCAGCTCAGGGTGGGGCCTATCGGGCAATGAGCAGTTCTTC
-	TRBV6-1	TRBJ1-6	-	CASSGEGSSYNSPLHF	TGTGCCAGCAGTGGGGAGGGGAGCTCCTATAATTCACCCCTCCACTTT
-	TRBV5-1	TRBJ2-7	TRBD2	CASSFRSGRPSYEQYF	TGCGCCAGCAGCTTCCGTAGCGGGAGGCCCTCCTACGAGCAGTACTTC
-	TRBV15	TRBJ1-1	-	CATSRDHGGAEAFF	TGTGCCACCAGCAGAGATCACGGGGGGGCTGAAGCTTTCTTT
-	TRBV5-8	TRBJ2-7	-	CASSFGHSYEQYF	TGTGCCAGCAGCTTCGGACATTCCTACGAGCAGTACTTC
-	TRBV29-1	TRBJ1-1	-	CSVVRQGSGTEAFF	TGCAGCGTTGTCCGGCAGGGTTCGGGCACTGAAGCTTTCTTT
-	TRBV6-2/TRBV6-3	TRBJ2-5	TRBD1	CASSYQGGHQETQYF	TGTGCCAGCAGTTACCAAGGGGGCCACCAAGAGACCCAGTACTTC
-	TRBV7-9	TRBJ1-1	-	CASSLVAAGTEAFF	TGTGCCAGCAGCTTAGTAGCGGCAGGCACTGAAGCTTTCTTT
-	TRBV7-2	TRBJ1-2	-	CASSLAVRRQTYGYTF	TGTGCCAGCAGCTTAGCCGTGAGGAGACAGACGTATGGCTACACCTTC
-	TRBV6-6	TRBJ2-1	-	CASSYLLARKGNEQFF	TGTGCCAGCAGTTATCTCCTAGCCCGGAAGGGCAATGAGCAGTTCTTC
-	TRBV6-1	TRBJ2-4	-	CASSEGVAKNIQYF	TGTGCCAGCAGTGAAGGAGTAGCCAAAAACATTCAGTACTTC
-	TRBV9	TRBJ1-5	TRBD1	CASSQGTDSQPQHF	TGTGCCAGCAGTCAAGGGACAGACTCTCAGCCCCAGCATTTT
-	TRBV7-6	TRBJ1-1	TRBD1	CASSLGSGQGSTEAFF	TGTGCCAGCAGCTTAGGCTCGGGACAGGGGTCCACTGAAGCTTTCTTT
-	TRBV2	TRBJ1-4	TRBD1	CASRAGTGYEKLFF	TGTGCCAGCAGAGCCGGGACAGGGTATGAAAAACTGTTTTTT
-	TRBV7-7	TRBJ2-1	TRBD2	CASSLAGTSAYNEQFF	TGTGCCAGCAGCTTAGCGGGGACTAGCGCCTACAATGAGCAGTTCTTC
-	TRBV30	TRBJ1-1	TRBD1	CALDRDGTEAFF	TGTGCCCTAGACAGGGACGGCACTGAAGCTTTCTTT
-	TRBV30	TRBJ1-1	TRBD1	CAWSVWDSVHGAFF	TGTGCCTGGAGTGTTTGGGACAGTGTTCATGGAGCTTTCTTT
-	TRBV13	TRBJ1-6	TRBD1	CASSTRTGSHSPLHF	TGTGCCAGCAGCACTCGGACAGGGAGTCATTCACCCCTCCACTTT
-	TRBV7-2	TRBJ2-3	-	CASSTQGGPVDTQYF	TGTGCCAGCAGCACGCAAGGAGGGCCCGTAGATACGCAGTATTTT